This TCR beta chain was recovered during a study of human thymus T cells. Study results and caveats: Repertoires sampled from thymus and blood appeared biased in V and J gene usage. Thymic TCR repertoires of unrelated people reportedly overlapped highly.

This CDR3 has 16 residues. In germline, CDR1 is SGHRS, CDR2 YFSETQ. J was trimmed by 4 bases and V by 3 bases; bases with no gene match: 11. During corrective heart surgery, resections were taken, and the thymus tissue came from them. Some clones are missing from TCRdb's copy, which holds only in-frame ones; the method was immunoSEQ multiplex PCR. The sample shows about 78,000 clones, 95% to 98% of them seen only once. Concerning this clone itself: Its antigen is unknown.

This clonotype was obtained from a boy younger than two with a congenital heart defect but otherwise immunologically healthy. The specimen sequenced was thymus tissue. The V gene is TRBV5-1, the J gene TRBJ1-2, with 8 bases matching TRBD1. The CDR3 region has the DNA TGCGCCAGCAGCTCGGGACAGGTCCTTACTTTCTATGGCTACACCTTC. Translating gives CASSSGQVLTFYGYTF.